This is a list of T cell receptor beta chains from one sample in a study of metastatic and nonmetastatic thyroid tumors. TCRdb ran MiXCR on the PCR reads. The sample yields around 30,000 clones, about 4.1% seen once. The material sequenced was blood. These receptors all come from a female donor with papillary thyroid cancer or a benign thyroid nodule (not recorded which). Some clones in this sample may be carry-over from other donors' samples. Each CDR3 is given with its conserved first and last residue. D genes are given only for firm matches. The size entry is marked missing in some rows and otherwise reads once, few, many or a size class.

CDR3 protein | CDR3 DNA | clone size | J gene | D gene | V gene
CASSHGEPHEQNF | TGTGCCAGCAGCCACGGGGAGCCCCACGAACAGAACTTC | few | TRBJ2-7 | NA | TRBV12-3/TRBV12-4
CSARDPSGPTLYYNEQFF | TGCAGTGCTAGAGATCCTAGCGGCCCCACATTGTACTACAATGAGCAGTTCTTC | many | TRBJ2-1 | TRBD2 | TRBV20-1
CASSEGGRGHYGYTF | TGTGCCAGCAGTGAGGGGGGCAGGGGGCACTATGGCTACACCTTC | NA | TRBJ1-2 | TRBD1 | TRBV2
CASKPSGSPYEQYF | TGTGCCAGCAAGCCTAGCGGGAGCCCCTACGAGCAGTACTTC | NA | TRBJ2-7 | TRBD2 | TRBV27
CASSYSQGAGNGYTF | TGTGCCAGCAGTTACTCACAAGGGGCTGGTAATGGCTACACCTTC | few | TRBJ1-2 | NA | TRBV6-2/TRBV6-3
CASSWGDTYTEAFF | TGCGCCAGCAGCTGGGGGGACACCTACACTGAAGCTTTCTTT | few | TRBJ1-1 | NA | TRBV5-1
CASNPPPGLSYEQYF | TGTGCCAGCAATCCCCCGCCTGGTCTTTCCTACGAGCAGTACTTC | few | TRBJ2-7 | NA | TRBV12-3/TRBV12-4
CSARDLSTGDGYTF | TGCAGTGCTAGAGATTTGTCCACAGGGGATGGCTACACCTTC | many | TRBJ1-2 | TRBD1 | TRBV20-1
CASSERVQSSTDTQYF | TGTGCCAGCAGTGAGCGCGTGCAGTCTAGCACAGATACGCAGTATTTT | many | TRBJ2-3 | NA | TRBV25-1
CASTEGQGDLTGELFF | TGTGCCAGCACGGAGGGACAGGGGGATCTCACCGGGGAGCTGTTTTTT | many | TRBJ2-2 | TRBD1 | TRBV6-1
CASGSGSVTDTQYF | TGTGCTAGTGGTTCGGGGAGCGTAACAGATACGCAGTATTTT | many | TRBJ2-3 | NA | TRBV12-5
CASSVGANFDLSYEQYF | TGTGCCAGCAGCGTAGGTGCGAATTTCGATTTGAGTTACGAGCAGTACTTC | NA | TRBJ2-7 | NA | TRBV9
CASSPGTLGYEQYF | TGCGCCAGCAGCCCGGGGACCCTCGGCTACGAGCAGTACTTC | many | TRBJ2-7 | NA | TRBV4-1
CASGADSNQPQHF | TGTGCCAGCGGAGCGGACAGCAATCAGCCCCAGCATTTT | few | TRBJ1-5 | NA | TRBV6-1
CASSYSRQNSPLHF | TGTGCCAGCAGTTACTCGCGACAGAATTCACCCCTCCACTTT | medium-sized | TRBJ1-6 | NA | TRBV6-5
CASSQPTAGELFF | TGTGCCAGCAGCCAACCGACTGCGGGGGAGCTGTTTTTT | many | TRBJ2-2 | NA | TRBV3-1
CASSRDGLRANEKLFF | TGCGCCAGCAGCAGGGACGGCCTGAGGGCTAATGAAAAACTGTTTTTT | many | TRBJ1-4 | NA | TRBV5-1
CASPGTNTEAFF | TGTGCCAGCCCCGGGACCAACACTGAAGCTTTCTTT | few | TRBJ1-1 | NA | TRBV6-1
CASSVSPWATNEKLFF | TGCGCCAGCAGCGTCTCTCCCTGGGCGACTAATGAAAAACTGTTTTTT | many | TRBJ1-4 | NA | TRBV5-1
CASIPGLPLHF | TGTGCCAGCATCCCGGGTCTCCCCCTCCACTTT | few | TRBJ1-6 | NA | TRBV28
CASGDRYNEQFF | TGTGCCAGCGGCGACAGGTACAATGAGCAGTTCTTC | NA | TRBJ2-1 | NA | TRBV6-2/TRBV6-3
CASSRTGPYEQYF | TGTGCCAGCAGCAGGACAGGGCCCTACGAGCAGTACTTC | few | TRBJ2-7 | TRBD1 | TRBV27
CASSPLAGGLYEQYF | TGTGCCAGCAGCCCGCTAGCGGGAGGTCTCTACGAGCAGTACTTC | many | TRBJ2-7 | TRBD2 | TRBV7-6
CASSPLGTVDYTF | TGCGCCAGCAGCCCGCTCGGGACCGTCGACTACACCTTC | many | TRBJ1-2 | NA | TRBV5-1
CASSQDIEREVDETQYF | TGCGCCAGCAGCCAAGATATCGAGCGGGAGGTAGATGAGACCCAGTACTTC | few | TRBJ2-5 | TRBD2 | TRBV4-1
CASSLSLAADNEQFF | TGTGCCAGCAGCTTAAGCCTAGCTGCTGACAATGAGCAGTTCTTC | many | TRBJ2-1 | NA | TRBV7-9
CASRQTGSQETQYF | TGTGCCAGCAGACAGACAGGGTCGCAAGAGACCCAGTACTTC | NA | TRBJ2-5 | TRBD1 | TRBV6-1
CASSPTGTPNTGELFF | TGTGCCAGCAGTCCCACCGGGACACCTAACACCGGGGAGCTGTTTTTT | NA | TRBJ2-2 | NA | TRBV3-1